This TCR beta chain comes out of a study of cytomegalovirus exposure and HLA in healthy donors. Overall study context: Later, an analysis reported that the approximately 120 validation repertoires had used the same platform as the approximately 680 first-cohort repertoires.

TCRdb's table, derived via immunoSEQ multiplex PCR, lists solely in-frame clones and lacks some. The sample lists about 160,000 clones; 70% to 90% were seen once. The CDR3 totals 18 residues. Germline-derived CDR1 and CDR2 are SGHDT and YYEEEE. Trimming at V came to 4 bases and at J to 4 bases, leaving 10 bases not matched to a gene. The donors were members of the validation cohort comprising some 130 subjects, separate from the roughly 640-subject first cohort. The receptor was derived from a woman in her 30s in good health and CMV-seronegative. V gene TRBV5-6 combines with J gene TRBJ2-3; 15 bases are shared with TRBD2. The sequenced sample consisted of PBMCs. The CDR3 DNA follows: TGTGCCAGCAGCCCGGGACCGAGGACTAGCGGGGGGGCAGATACGCAGTATTTT. Its translation: CASSPGPRTSGGADTQYF.